The text below deals with one T cell receptor (beta chain). The entry originates in a study of T cell responses to AZD1222 COVID-19 vaccine. The V segment lost 3 bases and the J segment 3 bases; nucleotides outside the gene matches: 3. The V gene's germline CDR1 is KGHSH and CDR2 LQKENI. The CDR3 is made up of 15 amino acids. Some clones are missing from TCRdb's copy, which holds only in-frame ones; the method was immunoSEQ multiplex PCR. The table shows around 130,000 clones, with approximately 90% occurring only once. This clonotype was obtained from an adult who received the MenACWY meningococcal vaccine as a control. The J gene is TRBJ2-7, the V gene TRBV18, with TRBD1 matching 12 bases. Source: peripheral blood, taken 28 days after the second dose of the MenACWY control vaccine. The DNA for the CDR3 is TGTGCCAGCTCACCGGGACAGGGGGCGATCTACGAGCAGTACGTC. As protein: CASSPGQGAIYEQYV.